This TCR beta chain is from a study of identifying expanded T cells in peripheral blood. Study-level points and caveats: Approximately 2-week clone count variance significantly increased as total template count grew. About 1.3 clones differed between technical replicates, versus roughly 16 and 20 over time.

No infections or other immune events were documented during collection. The repertoire was sequenced with immunoSEQ multiplex PCR; TCRdb's copy has only in-frame clones and lacks some. The sample shows about 82,000 clones, around nine tenths of them seen only once. The CDR3 is made up of 12 amino acids. Germline CDR1 reads SGHAT; CDR2 reads FQNNGV. V lost 5 bases and J 11 bases, leaving 15 bases between the germline ends. Of note for this clone: Its specificity is unknown.

The sequencing sample was made of blood. This TCR was sampled from a person between 18 and 75 years old in good health. This chain links TRBV11-2 with TRBJ1-1; possibly TRBD1 for D (5 bases). CDR3 in amino acids: CASSHGRRDAFF. In DNA form, the CDR3 reads TGTGCCAGCAGCCATGGGCGGCGGGACGCTTTCTTT.